The clone carrying this T cell receptor beta chain came up a few times. What it binds is not known. CD8 cells regarded as naive lacked CD45RO, were positively chosen for CCR7, and omitted terminally differentiated effector memory CD45RA+ cells. The healthy adult donors were HIV-negative and reported no recent acute infections or vaccinations. How the authors handled the data: Junction-only sequences without quality scores were provided by ImmunoSEQ, so filtering was different. Clones were sequenced by immunoSEQ multiplex PCR, and TCRdb holds only the in-frame ones, with some missing. That table supplies the V and J calls and clone size; D and trimming were determined from the DNA. The data contain about 2.1 million clones, just under 95% of them singletons. CDR1 is SEHNR, CDR2 FQNEAQ, per germline (reference sequence). The length of the CDR3 is 14 residues. V was pared by 2 bases and J by 1 base, with 8 bases between.

This sample was included in a study of shared clonotypes between healthy human individuals. Study details: Contributing individuals were a couple of females and a few males aged 18 to 49. Study-wide results and caveats: Generally, naive subsets came out with larger estimated richness than memory subsets.

The chain links TRBV7-9 to TRBJ1-1, with TRBD1 as a possible D gene (5 bases). This receptor was taken from a man in his late teens or twenties in good health. Some clones in this sample may be carry-over from other donors' samples. Sequencing used naive CD8+ T cells from PBMCs. The CDR3 loop is CASSLYGGNTEAFF. The CDR3 nucleotides read TGTGCCAGCAGCTTATATGGGGGGAACACTGAAGCTTTCTTT.